The 24 T cell receptor beta chains listed next were all sequenced from one sample in a study of regulatory T cells in long-lasting Graves disease. Investigators prepared the TCR beta libraries by applying iRepertoire HTBI primers and Arm-PCR of CDR3 regions. Via MiXCR, TCRdb re-called the multiplex PCR reads, giving one row per CDR3 protein. The sample includes 500,000 to 700,000 distinct CDR3 sequences, about 16% seen only once; the top ten take about 18%. Time point defined: newly diagnosed GD, antithyroid drugs for less than 3 months. The TCR library used RNA extracted from PBMCs. The same specimen was also included in a second study, on T cells in Graves' hyperthyroidism and ophthalmopathy.

The sequenced sample was peripheral blood mononuclear cells (PBMCs), obtained at new diagnosis, from a patient treated with antithyroid drugs. The source of these receptors is a woman in her twenties or thirties with Graves disease.

The chain joins TRBV18 to TRBJ1-5; 8 bases fit TRBD1. In germline, CDR1 is KGHSH, CDR2 LQKENI. Losses at the gene ends were 4 bases for V and 2 bases for J; bases not matched to a gene: 10. The CDR3 has 17 residues. CDR3 protein: CASSLRTGNEGNQPQHF. DNA for the CDR3: TGTGCCAGCTCACTCCGGACAGGGAACGAAGGCAATCAGCCCCAGCATTTT. Filled out from reference TRBV18 and TRBJ1-5, the complete variable domain reads NAGVMQNPRHLVRRRGQEARLRCSPMKGHSHVYWYRQLPEEGLKFMVYLQKENIIDESGMPKERFSAEFPKEGPSILRIQQVVRGDSAAYFCASSLRTGNEGNQPQHFGDGTRLSIL.

This clonotype was seen more than once but under ten times. The V call is TRBV6-1, the J call TRBJ2-7; 10 nucleotides match TRBD1. The length of the CDR3 is 14 residues. V gave up 7 bases and J gave up 2 bases; unmatched junction bases: 5. CDR1 and CDR2 from the germline V gene are MNHNS and SASEGT. The CDR3 region is CASTIGTGAYEQYF. Written as DNA, the CDR3 is TGTGCCAGCACCATAGGGACAGGGGCCTACGAGCAGTACTTC.

This clonotype was seen only a few times. The chain recombines TRBV7-9 with TRBJ2-1; no reliable D call. The V gene's germline CDR1 is SEHNR and CDR2 FQNEAQ (reference sequence). V was shortened by 1 base and J by 13 bases, with 17 bases between the two germline ends. The CDR3 is 14 amino acids. The CDR3 DNA reads TGTGCCAGCAGCTTAGTTGAGGTGCGAGAGACCCAGTTCTTC. Translation: CASSLVEVRETQFF. The complete variable domain, with remaining parts taken from reference TRBV7-9 and TRBJ2-1, reads DTGVSQNPRHKITKRGQNVTFRCDPISEHNRLYWYRQTLGQGPEFLTYFQNEAQLEKSRLLSDRFSAERPKGSFSTLEIQRTEQGDSAMYLCASSLVEVRETQFFGPGTRLTVL.

This clonotype was observed at least ten times. V usage is TRBV24-1 and J usage is TRBJ2-5; TRBD1 matches 7 bases. The junction had 5 bases not matched to a gene; V was cut back by 4 bases and J by 1 base. Germline values: CDR1 KGHDR, CDR2 SFDVKD. The CDR3 length is 15 residues. DNA for the CDR3: TGTGCCACCAGTGACCCCGGGACAGTCCAAGAGACCCAGTACTTC. It specifies CATSDPGTVQETQYF.

This clonotype was detected ten times or more. V and J are TRBV20-1 and TRBJ1-5; D might be TRBD1 (5 bases). The CDR3 spans 13 residues. V was trimmed by 4 bases and J by 9 bases, leaving 16 bases between them. Germline values: CDR1 DFQATT, CDR2 SNEGSKA (reference sequence). The CDR3 region has the DNA TGCAGTGCTATCGGGACGGATAAGGGGCCCCAGCATTTT. It encodes CSAIGTDKGPQHF.

The table lists this clonotype with a few counts. The chain joins TRBV5-1 to TRBJ2-2, with TRBD1 matching 11 bases. This CDR3 region has 12 residues. The germline CDR1 and CDR2 sequences are SGHRS and YFSETQ. Trimming cost V 4 bases and J 11 bases; bases outside gene matches: 1. The CDR3 spells CASSGQGAELFF. CDR3 DNA: TGCGCCAGCAGCGGACAGGGGGCCGAGCTGTTTTTT.

The sample holds many counts of this clonotype. V usage is TRBV7-9 and J usage is TRBJ1-1; D unresolved. V gave up 6 bases and J gave up 1 base, with 12 bases separating them. Germline CDR1 reads SEHNR; CDR2 reads FQNEAQ (reference sequence). The CDR3 contains 14 residues. The CDR3 DNA follows: TGTGCCAGCAGGACGGCGACCCGGAACACTGAAGCTTTCTTT. Translated, it gives CASRTATRNTEAFF. The variable domain in full, with the rest retrieved from reference TRBV7-9 and TRBJ1-1, is DTGVSQNPRHKITKRGQNVTFRCDPISEHNRLYWYRQTLGQGPEFLTYFQNEAQLEKSRLLSDRFSAERPKGSFSTLEIQRTEQGDSAMYLCASRTATRNTEAFFGQGTRLTVV.

This chain uses TRBV5-1 with TRBJ2-7; TRBD1 aligns across 8 bases. Germline CDR1 reads SGHRS; CDR2 reads YFSETQ. With V trimmed by 0 bases and J by 6 bases, 2 bases remained unmatched. The CDR3 extends over 13 amino acids. As DNA, the CDR3 is TGCGCCAGCAGCTTGGGACAGGGGCTCGAGCAGTACTTC. Amino acids: CASSLGQGLEQYF.

This clonotype has ten or more counts. V and J are TRBV9 and TRBJ1-5; TRBD1 matches 7 bases. V lost 3 bases and J lost 7; bases outside the gene matches: 10. CDR1 and CDR2 from the germline V gene are SGDLS and YYNGEE. This CDR3 region has 15 residues. CDR3 DNA: TGTGCCAGCAGCGCCACGGGACAGAGGGGACAGCCCCAGCATTTT. Residues: CASSATGQRGQPQHF.

About this clonotype itself: This may stem from a read error, because a much larger clone lies one nucleotide away. The chain couples TRBV12-3 or TRBV12-4 to TRBJ2-7; D could derive from TRBD1 or TRBD2 (5 bases each). The CDR3 contains 16 residues. In DNA form, the CDR3 reads TGTGCCGGCAGTTGGGGTGGGACCAAGTTAACCTACGAGCAGTACTTC. This gives the protein CAGSWGGTKLTYEQYF.

This clonotype was detected ten times or more. The rearrangement links TRBV20-1 to TRBJ2-5; no firm D call. Trimming took off 8 bases at V and 4 bases at J, with 8 bases between the two ends. This CDR3 region has 10 residues. The germline gives CDR1 DFQATT, CDR2 SNEGSKA (reference sequence). The CDR3 region is CSQHGETQYF. As DNA, the CDR3 is TGCAGTCAACATGGAGAGACCCAGTACTTC.

The table lists this clonotype with many counts. V and J are TRBV20-1 and TRBJ1-2, with 9 nucleotides matching TRBD1. With 0 bases clipped from V and 4 bases from J, the junction kept 6 bases outside the gene matches. The CDR3 sequence is 15 residues long. Looked up from germline, CDR1 is DFQATT and CDR2 is SNEGSKA (reference sequence). CDR3 in DNA: TGCAGTGCTAGAGAGGGTGGACAGGGGATCTATGGCTACACCTTC. Its translation: CSAREGGQGIYGYTF.

This clonotype showed up just a few times. The chain is built from TRBV7-3 and TRBJ2-6, with D maybe TRBD2 (5 bases). This CDR3 comprises 16 residues. Trimming stripped 5 bases from V and 2 bases from J, with 13 bases between. Germline V lookup: CDR1 SGHTA, CDR2 FQGTGA. The CDR3 nucleotides read TGTGCCAGCAGCGATGCCGACGGGGCTGGGGCCAACGTCCTGACTTTC. Its protein is CASSDADGAGANVLTF.

The sample holds many counts of this clonotype. This chain's CDR3 is CASSLTRSGNTIYF. CDR3 coding DNA: TGTGCCAGCAGTTTAACCCGCTCTGGAAACACCATATATTTT. The V gene is TRBV28, the J gene TRBJ1-3, with D uncertain. The V gene's germline CDR1 is MDHEN and CDR2 SYDVKM. Trimming removed 2 bases at V and 0 bases at J, with 5 bases between. CDR3 length: 14 amino acids.

This clonotype was counted ten times or more. The chain carries TRBV20-1 and TRBJ2-3; D remains ambiguous. The CDR3 covers 13 residues. V dropped 6 bases and J dropped 5 bases, with 15 bases sitting between them. The germline gives CDR1 DFQATT, CDR2 SNEGSKA (reference sequence). The CDR3 DNA is TGCAGTGCCTGGGGAACCGGGCGAGATACGCAGTATTTT. Protein: CSAWGTGRDTQYF.

There are a few counts of this clonotype. The V gene is TRBV20-1, the J gene TRBJ2-7, with D unclear. Germline V gene lookup returns CDR1 DFQATT and CDR2 SNEGSKA (reference sequence). Trimming pared 8 bases from V and 0 bases from J, leaving 11 bases between. This CDR3 is 12 amino acids long. CDR3 sequence: CSTAKDSYEQYF. CDR3 nucleotides: TGCAGTACCGCAAAAGACTCCTACGAGCAGTACTTC.

There are many counts of this clonotype. The chain is built from TRBV20-1 and TRBJ2-1; no reliable D call. V dropped 3 bases and J dropped 6 bases, with 6 bases sitting between them. Germline assignment: CDR1 DFQATT and CDR2 SNEGSKA (reference sequence). The CDR3 sequence is 11 residues long. The CDR3 sequence: CSASFGNEQFF. The CDR3 bases are TGCAGTGCTAGTTTCGGCAATGAGCAGTTCTTC.

This clonotype has a count of ten or more. This clone may be a read error of a much larger clone one base away. The chain carries TRBV6-1 and TRBJ1-5; D remains ambiguous. V gave up 6 bases and J gave up 2 bases, with 8 bases separating them. The CDR3 runs 13 residues. CDR1 and CDR2 from the germline V gene are MNHNS and SASEGT. The CDR3 loop reads CASRVDGNQPQHF. CDR3 coding DNA: TGTGCCAGCAGGGTGGATGGCAATCAGCCCCAGCATTTT.

In this sample, this clonotype turned up a few times. This chain uses TRBV20-1 with TRBJ2-7; D gene unclear. Per the germline V gene, CDR1 is DFQATT and CDR2 is SNEGSKA (reference sequence). The V gene lost 0 bases and the J gene lost 1 base, with 13 bases spanning the gap. The CDR3 is 15 amino acids. The DNA of the CDR3 is TGCAGTGCTAGAGATCCGGTGAAAACTTCCTACGAGCAGTACTTC. It is translated as CSARDPVKTSYEQYF.

Many counts were recorded for this clonotype. The rearrangement links TRBV11-2 to TRBJ2-7; weak D call: TRBD1 (6 bases). The germline V gene has CDR1 SGHAT and CDR2 FQNNGV. The CDR3 has 13 residues. Trimming removed 4 bases from V and 7 bases from J, with 14 bases in between. CDR3 residues: CASSSHRDVEQYF. CDR3 sequence (DNA): TGTGCCAGCAGCTCCCACAGGGATGTGGAGCAGTACTTC.

The chain joins TRBV7-2 to TRBJ2-7; TRBD2 matches 11 bases. Germline values: CDR1 SGHTA, CDR2 FQGNSA. The CDR3 is made up of 17 amino acids. V trimming: 5 bases; J trimming: 0 bases; junction bases outside the gene matches: 9. The CDR3 loop is CASSPLSGTSGSYEQYF. CDR3 bases: TGTGCCAGCAGCCCCCTCTCGGGGACTAGCGGCTCCTACGAGCAGTACTTC.

The chain has TRBV20-1 and TRBJ1-2; 10 nucleotides line up with TRBD1. The germline CDR1 and CDR2 sequences are DFQATT and SNEGSKA (reference sequence). This CDR3 has 14 amino acids. Germline trimming cut 3 bases from V and 4 bases from J; bases unmatched to any gene: 5. The CDR3 is CSARGTGVGYGYTF. The CDR3 DNA reads as TGCAGTGCTAGGGGGACAGGGGTCGGCTATGGCTACACCTTC.

This chain connects TRBV6-2 or TRBV6-3 to TRBJ1-1; tentative D call: TRBD1 (5 bases). V was trimmed by 11 bases and J by 2 bases, leaving 15 bases between them. This CDR3 is built from 13 residues. Germline CDR1 and CDR2: MNHEY and SVGEGT. CDR3 protein: CAGSPGPNTEAFF. The CDR3 coding sequence is TGTGCCGGCTCCCCAGGGCCCAACACTGAAGCTTTCTTT.

The table lists this clonotype with a few counts. The chain employs TRBV19 and TRBJ1-5; D remains ambiguous. With 2 bases removed from V and 4 bases from J, the gap between germline ends came to 6 bases. In germline, CDR1 is LNHDA, CDR2 SQIVND (reference sequence). CDR3 length: 13 amino acids. The CDR3 spells CASSILQNQPQHF. The CDR3 DNA is TGTGCCAGTAGTATACTCCAGAATCAGCCCCAGCATTTT. Variable domain in full (rest from reference TRBV19 and TRBJ1-5): DGGITQSPKYLFRKEGQNVTLSCEQNLNHDAMYWYRQDPGQGLRLIYYSQIVNDFQKGDIAEGYSVSREKKESFPLTVTSAQKNPTAFYLCASSILQNQPQHFGDGTRLSIL.